The 15 T cell receptor beta chains reported below all come from one sample, sequenced in a study of T cell responses to AZD1222 COVID-19 vaccine. Method: immunoSEQ multiplex PCR; TCRdb's copy keeps in-frame clones and lacks some. The sample lists tens of thousands of clones; roughly 91% were seen once. Sequencing used peripheral blood, obtained on day 0 of AZD1222 vaccination. The source is an adult in good health.

V usage is TRBV9 and J usage is TRBJ1-3; D gene ambiguous. Trimming pared 0 bases from V and 4 bases from J, leaving 2 bases between. Looked up from germline, CDR1 is SGDLS and CDR2 is YYNGEE. The CDR3 is 12 residues long. CDR3 DNA sequence: TGTGCCAGCAGCGTAGGAGGAAACACCATATATTTT. This codes for CASSVGGNTIYF. Filled out from reference TRBV9 and TRBJ1-3, the complete variable domain reads DSGVTQTPKHLITATGQRVTLRCSPRSGDLSVYWYQQSLDQGLQFLIQYYNGEERAKGNILERFSAQQFPDLHSELNLSSLELGDSALYFCASSVGGNTIYFGEGSWLTVV.

The chain has TRBV3-1 (or the pseudogene TRBV3-2) and TRBJ1-1; no clear D. The CDR3 extends over 14 amino acids. V was trimmed by 7 bases and J by 5 bases, leaving 17 bases between them. Per the germline V gene, CDR1 is LGHDT and CDR2 is YNNKEL (reference sequence). CDR3 residues: CASTRQILGTEAFF. As DNA, the CDR3 is TGTGCCAGCACCAGACAAATCCTGGGGACTGAAGCTTTCTTT.

The chain couples TRBV3-1 (or the pseudogene TRBV3-2) to TRBJ1-1; D gene unclear. CDR1 and CDR2 (germline): LGHDT, YNNKEL (reference sequence). This CDR3 region has 19 residues. Trimming removed 1 base at V and 4 bases at J, with 25 bases between. CDR3 region: CASSQGVGGVGVVGTEAFF. The CDR3 DNA is TGTGCCAGCAGCCAAGGGGTTGGTGGGGTGGGAGTAGTAGGCACTGAAGCTTTCTTT.

This clone was recorded once. The rearrangement uses TRBV12-3 or TRBV12-4 and TRBJ2-1; D not resolved. The CDR3 spans 13 residues. Trimming cost V 3 bases and J 6 bases, with 9 bases left between them. Here the CDR3 DNA reads TGTGCCAGCAGTTTGGTTAAACCCAATGAGCAGTTCTTC. Protein sequence: CASSLVKPNEQFF.

CDR3 sequence: CASRIQGSPTNTEAFF. In nucleotides, the CDR3 is TGCGCCAGCAGAATACAGGGTTCCCCTACCAACACTGAAGCTTTCTTT. V gene TRBV5-1 combines with J gene TRBJ1-1, with a weak D call TRBD1 (6 bases). The V end was cut by 5 bases, the J end by 2 bases, with 19 bases between. The CDR3 covers 16 residues. Looked up from germline, CDR1 is SGHRS and CDR2 is YFSETQ.

The chain has TRBV4-3 and TRBJ1-1, with 9 nucleotides matching TRBD1. There are 14 residues in the CDR3. Germline V gene sequence: CDR1 LGHNA, CDR2 YSLEER. V shed 3 bases and J 3 bases; nucleotides not matched to a gene: 2. The CDR3 coding sequence is TGCGCCAGCAGCCATCGGACAGGGGACACTGAAGCTTTCTTT. As protein: CASSHRTGDTEAFF.

This clone occurred once. The CDR3 nucleotides are TGTGCCAGCAGCCTTCGGGGACAGGGGGATGAGCAGTTCTTC. Its protein product is CASSLRGQGDEQFF. This rearrangement joins TRBV3-1 (or the pseudogene TRBV3-2) to TRBJ2-1, with 11 bases aligning to TRBD1. CDR1 is LGHDT and CDR2 is YNNKEL in the germline V gene (reference sequence). J was trimmed by 8 bases and V by 4 bases; bases with no gene match: 4. There are 14 residues in the CDR3.

This chain joins TRBV3-1 (or the pseudogene TRBV3-2) and TRBJ2-3, with 9 bases aligning to TRBD2. V shed 2 bases, J shed 13 bases, and the junction held 7 bases outside the gene matches. This CDR3 has 13 residues. Germline-derived CDR1 and CDR2 are LGHDT and YNNKEL (reference sequence). The CDR3 nucleotides are TGTGCCAGCAGCCAAAAAGCCGGGACTAGCAAGTATTTT. This codes for CASSQKAGTSKYF.

This clone came up a few times. The chain recombines TRBV15 with TRBJ1-5; no clear D. The V gene lost 6 bases and the J gene lost 4 bases, with 10 bases spanning the gap. The CDR3 loop spans 13 amino acids. Germline-derived CDR1 and CDR2 are LNHNV and YYDKDF (reference sequence). The CDR3, as DNA: TGTGCCACCAGGAGGTCGGGGAATCAGCCCCAGCATTTT. It codes for CATRRSGNQPQHF. Together with reference TRBV15 and TRBJ1-5, the CDR3 gives the full variable domain: DAMVIQNPRYQVTQFGKPVTLSCSQTLNHNVMYWYQQKSSQAPKLLFHYYDKDFNNEADTPDNFQSRRPNTSFCFLDIRSPGLGDTAMYLCATRRSGNQPQHFGDGTRLSIL.

This chain uses TRBV4-1 with TRBJ1-2; possibly TRBD1 for D (5 bases). Trimming pared 6 bases from V and 8 bases from J, leaving 16 bases between. Germline CDR1 is MGHRA and CDR2 is YSYEKL. CDR3 length equals 13 residues. CDR3 nucleotide sequence: TGCGCCAGCAGTCTTCTGGGGACGGGGGGCTACACCTTC. The encoded protein is CASSLLGTGGYTF.

This sequence joins TRBV6-1 and TRBJ1-5; no firm D call. With 2 bases removed from V and 5 bases from J, the gap between germline ends came to 13 bases. The germline CDR1 and CDR2 sequences are MNHNS and SASEGT. The CDR3 runs to 15 residues. CDR3 in DNA: TGTGCCAGCAGTGAATCACAGCCGGCGGATCAGCCCCAGCATTTT. Translating gives CASSESQPADQPQHF.

The chain uses TRBV2 and TRBJ2-3, with TRBD1 as a possible D gene (5 bases). V lost 4 bases and J lost 2, with 13 bases in between. Per germline, CDR1 SNHLY and CDR2 FYNNEI. This CDR3 comprises 15 residues. CDR3 DNA: TGTGCCAGCAGTGTTCAGGGATCCCCCACAGATACGCAGTATTTT. Protein sequence: CASSVQGSPTDTQYF.

The chain uses TRBV9 and TRBJ2-5, with D possibly being TRBD2 (6 bases). CDR3 length: 13 amino acids. The germline V gene encodes CDR1 SGDLS and CDR2 YYNGEE. Deletions cut 3 bases from V and 4 bases from J, with 10 bases between. This CDR3 reads CASSGYGGETQYF. The CDR3 bases are TGTGCCAGCAGCGGGTACGGGGGAGAGACCCAGTACTTC.

The rearrangement joins TRBV9 to TRBJ1-1; 9 nucleotides align to TRBD1. V gave up 0 bases and J gave up 7 bases; unmatched junction bases: 7. Germline V gene lookup returns CDR1 SGDLS and CDR2 YYNGEE. The CDR3 sequence is 15 residues long. CDR3 loop: CASSVGAQGAHEAFF. Written as DNA, the CDR3 is TGTGCCAGCAGCGTAGGAGCACAGGGGGCGCATGAAGCTTTCTTT.

The chain combines TRBV4-1 with TRBJ2-5; a possible D gene is TRBD1 (5 bases). Germline CDR1 is MGHRA and CDR2 is YSYEKL. The CDR3 loop spans 15 amino acids. V was trimmed by 1 base and J by 7 bases, leaving 16 bases between them. The CDR3 DNA sequence: TGCGCCAGCAGCCAAGGGGGCTCCCGGGCCGGGACCCAGTACTTC. This codes for CASSQGGSRAGTQYF.